The 3 T cell receptor beta chains below all came from one sample that was sequenced in a study of cytomegalovirus exposure and HLA in healthy donors. A multiplex PCR was run with 60 Vbeta primers and 13 Jbeta primers. Produced via immunoSEQ multiplex PCR; TCRdb's table is partial and in-frame only. This table holds 200,000 or so clones, approximately 70% found once. The sequenced sample consisted of PBMCs. These receptors were obtained from a man aged 35 to 55 in good health and CMV-seropositive.

This chain joins TRBV10-2 and TRBJ1-2; 7 nucleotides line up with TRBD1. The CDR3 extends over 13 amino acids. With 6 bases clipped from V and 7 bases from J, the junction kept 8 bases outside the gene matches. The V gene's germline CDR1 is WSHSY and CDR2 SAAADI. In DNA, the CDR3 is TGCGCCAGCAGACCAGACAGGGAGGCTGGCTACACCTTC. Its protein product is CASRPDREAGYTF.

The V and J genes are TRBV28 and TRBJ2-2, with unresolved D. The germline V gene has CDR1 MDHEN and CDR2 SYDVKM. V was trimmed by 8 bases and J by 8 bases, leaving 15 bases between them. This CDR3 has 13 residues. The CDR3 nucleotides are TGTGCCAGCCGGCGGTGGATAACAGGGGAGCTGTTTTTT. Translating it yields CASRRWITGELFF.

In its sample, this clone was seen once. The V and J genes are TRBV6-1 and TRBJ2-1; 9 bases map to TRBD2. This CDR3 region has 15 residues. CDR1 is MNHNS and CDR2 is SASEGT in the germline V gene. Trimming removed 8 bases from V and 1 base from J; junction bases left unmatched: 6. The CDR3 sequence: CASRGAGGSYNEQFF. The CDR3 DNA reads TGTGCCAGCCGAGGAGCGGGGGGATCCTACAATGAGCAGTTCTTC.